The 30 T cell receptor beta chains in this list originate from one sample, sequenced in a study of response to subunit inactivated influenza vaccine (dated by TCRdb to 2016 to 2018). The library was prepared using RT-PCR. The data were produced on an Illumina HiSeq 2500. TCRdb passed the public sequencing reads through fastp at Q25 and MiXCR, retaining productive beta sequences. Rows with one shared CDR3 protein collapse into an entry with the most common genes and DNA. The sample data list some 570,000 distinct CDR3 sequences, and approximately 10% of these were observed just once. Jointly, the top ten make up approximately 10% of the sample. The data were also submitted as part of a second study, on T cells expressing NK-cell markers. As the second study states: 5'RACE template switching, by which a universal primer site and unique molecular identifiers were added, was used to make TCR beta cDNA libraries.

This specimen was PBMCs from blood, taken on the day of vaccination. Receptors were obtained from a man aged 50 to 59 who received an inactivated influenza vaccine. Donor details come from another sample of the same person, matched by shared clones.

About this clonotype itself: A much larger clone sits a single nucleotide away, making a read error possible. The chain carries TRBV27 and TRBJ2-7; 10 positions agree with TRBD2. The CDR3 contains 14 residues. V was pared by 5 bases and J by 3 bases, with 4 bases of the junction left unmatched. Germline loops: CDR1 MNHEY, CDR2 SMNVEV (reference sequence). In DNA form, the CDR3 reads TGTGCCAGCAGTCCCTGGACTAGCGGCTACGAGCAGTACTTC. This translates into CASSPWTSGYEQYF.

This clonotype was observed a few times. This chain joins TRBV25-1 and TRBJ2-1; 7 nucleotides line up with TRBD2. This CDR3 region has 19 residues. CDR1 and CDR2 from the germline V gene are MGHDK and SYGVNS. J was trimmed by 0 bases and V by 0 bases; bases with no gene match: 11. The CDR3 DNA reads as TGTGCCAGCAGTGAATATATCTTGCAGCGGGGCAGCTCCTACAATGAGCAGTTCTTC. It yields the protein CASSEYILQRGSSYNEQFF.

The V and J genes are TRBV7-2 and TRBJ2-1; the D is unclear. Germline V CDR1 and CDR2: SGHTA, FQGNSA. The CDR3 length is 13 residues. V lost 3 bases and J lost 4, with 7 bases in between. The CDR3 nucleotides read TGTGCCAGCAGCTTCATGGGATACAATGAGCAGTTCTTC. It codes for CASSFMGYNEQFF.

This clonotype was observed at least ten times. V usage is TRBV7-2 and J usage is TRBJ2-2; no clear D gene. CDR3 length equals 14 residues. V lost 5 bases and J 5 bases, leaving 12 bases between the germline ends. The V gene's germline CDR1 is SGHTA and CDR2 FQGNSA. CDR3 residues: CASSRLLNTGELFF. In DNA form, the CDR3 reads TGTGCCAGCAGCCGACTCCTTAATACCGGGGAGCTGTTTTTT.

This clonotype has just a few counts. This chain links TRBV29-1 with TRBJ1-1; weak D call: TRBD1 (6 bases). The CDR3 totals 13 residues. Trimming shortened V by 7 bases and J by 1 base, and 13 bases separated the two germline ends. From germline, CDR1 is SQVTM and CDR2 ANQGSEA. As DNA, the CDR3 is TGCAGCGCATCACAGGGCGCGAACACTGAAGCTTTCTTT. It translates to CSASQGANTEAFF.

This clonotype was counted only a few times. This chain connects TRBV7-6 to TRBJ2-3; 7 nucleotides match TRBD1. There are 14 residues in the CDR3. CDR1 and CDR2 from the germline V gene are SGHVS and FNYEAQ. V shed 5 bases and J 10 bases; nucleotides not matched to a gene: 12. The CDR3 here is CASSDDPTGTAQYF. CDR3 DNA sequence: TGTGCCAGCAGCGACGACCCGACAGGGACGGCGCAGTATTTT.

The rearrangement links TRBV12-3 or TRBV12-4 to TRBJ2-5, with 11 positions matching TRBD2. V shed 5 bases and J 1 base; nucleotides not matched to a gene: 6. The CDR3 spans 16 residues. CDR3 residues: CASSISGGGFQETQYF. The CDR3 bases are TGTGCCAGCAGTATTAGCGGGGGGGGATTCCAAGAGACCCAGTACTTC.

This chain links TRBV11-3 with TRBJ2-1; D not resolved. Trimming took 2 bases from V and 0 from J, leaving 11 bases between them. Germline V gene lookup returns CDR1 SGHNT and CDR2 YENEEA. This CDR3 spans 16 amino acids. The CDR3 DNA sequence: TGTGCCAGCAGCTTACAGGAAGACCCCTCCTACAATGAGCAGTTCTTC. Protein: CASSLQEDPSYNEQFF.

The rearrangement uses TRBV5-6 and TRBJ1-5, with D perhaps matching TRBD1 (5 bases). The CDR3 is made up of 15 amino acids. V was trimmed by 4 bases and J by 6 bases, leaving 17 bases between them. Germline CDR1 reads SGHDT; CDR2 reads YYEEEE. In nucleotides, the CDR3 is TGTGCCAGCAGCATCCAGGGAGCCCCTGGTCAGCCCCAGCATTTT. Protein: CASSIQGAPGQPQHF. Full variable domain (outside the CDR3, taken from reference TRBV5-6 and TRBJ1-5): DAGVTQSPTHLIKTRGQQVTLRCSPKSGHDTVSWYQQALGQGPQFIFQYYEEEERQRGNFPDRFSGHQFPNYSSELNVNALLLGDSALYLCASSIQGAPGQPQHFGDGTRLSIL.

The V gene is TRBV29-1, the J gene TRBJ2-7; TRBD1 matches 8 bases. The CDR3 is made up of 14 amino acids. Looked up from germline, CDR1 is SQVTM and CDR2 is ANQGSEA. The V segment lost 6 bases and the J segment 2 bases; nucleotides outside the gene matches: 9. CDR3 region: CSVQSRDRTYEQYF. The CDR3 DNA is TGCAGCGTCCAGTCCCGGGACAGGACCTACGAGCAGTACTTC.

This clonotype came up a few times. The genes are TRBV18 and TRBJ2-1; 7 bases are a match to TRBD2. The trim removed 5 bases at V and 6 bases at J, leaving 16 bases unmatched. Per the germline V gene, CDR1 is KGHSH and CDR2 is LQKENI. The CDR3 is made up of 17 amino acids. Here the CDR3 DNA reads TGTGCCAGCTCATCGCTTGACCTAGCGTCGGGGGGCAATGAGCAGTTCTTC. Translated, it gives CASSSLDLASGGNEQFF.

CDR3 coding DNA: TGTGCCAGTAGTGGAACCCTGGGACTAGCGGGAGTCTGGAATGAGCAGTTCTTC. Translation gives CASSGTLGLAGVWNEQFF. This chain joins TRBV19 and TRBJ2-1; 14 nucleotides align to TRBD2. Germline-derived CDR1 and CDR2 are LNHDA and SQIVND (reference sequence). V lost 5 bases, J lost 7 bases, and 13 bases stayed unmatched. This CDR3 spans 18 amino acids.

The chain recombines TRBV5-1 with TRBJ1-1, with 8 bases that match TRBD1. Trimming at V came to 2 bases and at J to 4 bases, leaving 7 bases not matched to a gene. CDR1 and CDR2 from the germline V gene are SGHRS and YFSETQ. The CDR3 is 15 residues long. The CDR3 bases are TGCGCCAGCAGCTTTACATCGACAGGGGCCACTGAAGCTTTCTTT. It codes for CASSFTSTGATEAFF.

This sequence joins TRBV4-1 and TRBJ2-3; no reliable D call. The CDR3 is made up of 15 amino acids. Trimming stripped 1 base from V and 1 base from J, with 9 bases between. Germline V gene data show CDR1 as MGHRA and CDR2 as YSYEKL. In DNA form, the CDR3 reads TGCGCCAGCAGCCAAGGAATCGGCGGCACAGATACGCAGTATTTT. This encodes CASSQGIGGTDTQYF.

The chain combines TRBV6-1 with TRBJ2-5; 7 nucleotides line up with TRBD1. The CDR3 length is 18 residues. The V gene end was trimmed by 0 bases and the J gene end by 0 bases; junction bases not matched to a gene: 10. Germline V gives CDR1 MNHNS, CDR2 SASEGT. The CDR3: CASSEALRGTDYQETQYF. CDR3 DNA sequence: TGTGCCAGCAGTGAAGCTTTAAGAGGGACAGACTACCAAGAGACCCAGTACTTC.

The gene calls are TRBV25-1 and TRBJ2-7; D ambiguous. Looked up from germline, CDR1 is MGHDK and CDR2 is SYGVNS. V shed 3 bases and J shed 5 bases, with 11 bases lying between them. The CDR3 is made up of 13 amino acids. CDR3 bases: TGTGCCAGCAGTGACCCAAACCAGGACGAGCAGTACTTC. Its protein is CASSDPNQDEQYF.

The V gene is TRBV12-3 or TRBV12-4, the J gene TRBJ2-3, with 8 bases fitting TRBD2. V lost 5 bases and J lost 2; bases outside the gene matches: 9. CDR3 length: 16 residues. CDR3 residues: CASSPRVAGTTDTQYF. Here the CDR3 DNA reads TGTGCCAGCAGTCCCCGGGTAGCGGGGACCACAGATACGCAGTATTTT.

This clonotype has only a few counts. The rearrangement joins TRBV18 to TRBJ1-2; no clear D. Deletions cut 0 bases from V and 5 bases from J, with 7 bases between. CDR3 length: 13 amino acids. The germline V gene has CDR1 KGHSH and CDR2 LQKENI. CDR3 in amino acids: CASSPPLGYGYTF. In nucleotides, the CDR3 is TGTGCCAGCTCACCACCGCTAGGATATGGCTACACCTTC.

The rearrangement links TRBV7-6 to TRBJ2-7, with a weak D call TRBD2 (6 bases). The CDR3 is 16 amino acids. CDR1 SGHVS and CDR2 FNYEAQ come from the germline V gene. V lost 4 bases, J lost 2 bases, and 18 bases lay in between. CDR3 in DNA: TGTGCCAGCAGCTCCCCGATCTCGGGGGAGCCCTACGAGCAGTACTTC. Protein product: CASSSPISGEPYEQYF.

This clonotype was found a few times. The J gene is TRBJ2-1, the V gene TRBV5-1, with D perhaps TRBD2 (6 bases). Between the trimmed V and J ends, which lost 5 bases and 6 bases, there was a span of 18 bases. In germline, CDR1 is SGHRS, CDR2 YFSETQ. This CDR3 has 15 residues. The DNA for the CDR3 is TGCGCCAGCAGTTCTCTAGGCGGGGCAGGCAATGAGCAGTTCTTC. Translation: CASSSLGGAGNEQFF.

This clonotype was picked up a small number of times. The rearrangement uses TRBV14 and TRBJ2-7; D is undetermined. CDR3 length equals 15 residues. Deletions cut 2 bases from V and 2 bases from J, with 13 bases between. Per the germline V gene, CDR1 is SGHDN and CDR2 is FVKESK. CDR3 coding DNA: TGTGCCAGCAGCCAAAACCGAGGCAGAACCTACGAGCAGTACTTC. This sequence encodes CASSQNRGRTYEQYF.

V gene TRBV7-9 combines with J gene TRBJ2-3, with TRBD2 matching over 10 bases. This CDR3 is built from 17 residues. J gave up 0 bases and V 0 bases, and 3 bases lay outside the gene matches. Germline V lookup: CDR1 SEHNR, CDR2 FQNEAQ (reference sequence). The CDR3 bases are TGTGCCAGCAGCTTAGCCAAGACTAGCGGGAGCACAGATACGCAGTATTTT. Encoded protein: CASSLAKTSGSTDTQYF. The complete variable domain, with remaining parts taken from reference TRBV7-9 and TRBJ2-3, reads DTGVSQNPRHKITKRGQNVTFRCDPISEHNRLYWYRQTLGQGPEFLTYFQNEAQLEKSRLLSDRFSAERPKGSFSTLEIQRTEQGDSAMYLCASSLAKTSGSTDTQYFGPGTRLTVL.

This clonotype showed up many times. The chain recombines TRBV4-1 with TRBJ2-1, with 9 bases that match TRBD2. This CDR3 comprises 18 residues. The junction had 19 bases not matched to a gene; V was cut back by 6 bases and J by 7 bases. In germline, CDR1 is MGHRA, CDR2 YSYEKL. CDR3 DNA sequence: TGCGCCAGCAGTCAATACTCCCCCCTAGCGGGATTTAAGAATGAGCAGTTCTTC. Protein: CASSQYSPLAGFKNEQFF.

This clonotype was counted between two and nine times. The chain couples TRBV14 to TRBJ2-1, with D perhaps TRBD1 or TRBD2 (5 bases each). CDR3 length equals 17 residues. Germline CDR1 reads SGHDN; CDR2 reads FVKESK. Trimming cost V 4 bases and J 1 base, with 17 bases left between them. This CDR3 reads CASSPRIGKGSYNEQFF. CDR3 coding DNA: TGTGCCAGCAGCCCCCGAATCGGGAAGGGGTCCTACAATGAGCAGTTCTTC.

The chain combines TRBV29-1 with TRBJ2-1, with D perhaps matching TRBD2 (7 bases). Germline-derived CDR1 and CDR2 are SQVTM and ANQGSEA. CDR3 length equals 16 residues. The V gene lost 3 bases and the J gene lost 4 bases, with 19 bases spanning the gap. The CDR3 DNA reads TGCAGCGTTGACGACCTAGGGGGGGAGGGTTACAATGAGCAGTTCTTC. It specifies CSVDDLGGEGYNEQFF.

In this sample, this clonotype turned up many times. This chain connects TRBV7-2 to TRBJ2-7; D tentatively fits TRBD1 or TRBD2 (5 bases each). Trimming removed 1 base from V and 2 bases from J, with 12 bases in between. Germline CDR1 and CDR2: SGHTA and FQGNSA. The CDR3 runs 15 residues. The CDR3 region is CASSLVGGDPYEQYF. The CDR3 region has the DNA TGTGCCAGCAGCTTAGTTGGGGGAGACCCCTACGAGCAGTACTTC.

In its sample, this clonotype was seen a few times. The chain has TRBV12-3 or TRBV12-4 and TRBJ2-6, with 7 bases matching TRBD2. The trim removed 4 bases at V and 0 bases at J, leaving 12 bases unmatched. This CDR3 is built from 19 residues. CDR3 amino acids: CASSSPRRGFGSGANVLTF. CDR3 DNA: TGTGCCAGCAGTTCCCCGAGGCGGGGGTTTGGCTCTGGGGCCAACGTCCTGACTTTC.

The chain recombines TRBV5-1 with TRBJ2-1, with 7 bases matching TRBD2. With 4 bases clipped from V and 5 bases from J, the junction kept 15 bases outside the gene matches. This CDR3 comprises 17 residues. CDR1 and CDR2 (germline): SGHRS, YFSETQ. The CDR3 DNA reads TGCGCCAGCAGCGCAACCCAACTAGCGTTTTCGGACAATGAGCAGTTCTTC. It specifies CASSATQLAFSDNEQFF.

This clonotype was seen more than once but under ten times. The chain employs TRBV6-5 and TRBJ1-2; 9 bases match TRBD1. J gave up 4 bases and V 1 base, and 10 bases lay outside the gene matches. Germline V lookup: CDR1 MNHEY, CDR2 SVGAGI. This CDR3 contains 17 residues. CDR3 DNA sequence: TGTGCCAGCAGTTACTTCGTGGGACAGGGTAAATCCTATGGCTACACCTTC. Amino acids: CASSYFVGQGKSYGYTF.

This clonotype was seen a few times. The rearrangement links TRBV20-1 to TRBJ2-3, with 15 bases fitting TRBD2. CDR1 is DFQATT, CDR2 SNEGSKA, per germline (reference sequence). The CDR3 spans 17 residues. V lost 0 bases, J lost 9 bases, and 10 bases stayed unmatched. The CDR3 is CSARDGTGLAGGSTQYF. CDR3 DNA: TGCAGTGCTAGAGACGGAACGGGACTAGCGGGGGGCTCCACGCAGTATTTT.